Listed below are T cell receptor beta chains from one sample, sequenced in a study of cytomegalovirus exposure and HLA in healthy donors. The table came from immunoSEQ multiplex PCR; TCRdb's copy has only in-frame clones and leaves some out. The table lists about 170,000 clones, around four fifths of them singletons. Sequenced sample: PBMCs. These receptors were taken from a female donor in good health and CMV-seronegative. The CDR3 runs from the conserved cysteine through the conserved F or W. The order of the fields is clone size, D gene, V gene, J gene, CDR3 protein, CDR3 DNA. A D gene is named only where the DNA matches it firmly. Clone size, where shown, is once, few, many, or a class for clones that have expanded.

NA,NA,TRBV2,TRBJ1-5,CASREGYQPQHF,TGTGCCAGCAGGGAGGGGTATCAGCCCCAGCATTTT
NA,TRBD2,TRBV11-3,TRBJ2-7,CASSLAGTRAYEQYF,TGTGCCAGCAGCTTGGCCGGGACTAGGGCGTACGAGCAGTACTTC
NA,TRBD1,TRBV15,TRBJ1-1,CATSATGGHTEAFF,TGTGCCACCAGCGCGACAGGGGGCCACACTGAAGCTTTCTTT
once,NA,TRBV11-1,TRBJ2-3,CASCGGVADTQYF,TGTGCCAGCTGTGGCGGAGTGGCAGATACGCAGTATTTT
few,NA,TRBV7-3,TRBJ2-5,CASSLQSGPQETQYF,TGTGCCAGCAGCTTACAGAGCGGTCCCCAAGAGACCCAGTACTTC
NA,NA,TRBV11-2,TRBJ2-5,CASSLGGGEETQYF,TGTGCCAGCAGCTTAGGAGGCGGGGAAGAGACCCAGTACTTC
NA,TRBD1,TRBV5-1,TRBJ1-3,CASSTRTGDGNTIYF,TGCGCCAGCAGCACCCGGACAGGGGACGGAAACACCATATATTTT
few,NA,TRBV5-1,TRBJ2-2,CASSSEGAYTGELFF,TGCGCCAGCAGCTCGGAGGGGGCTTACACCGGGGAGCTGTTTTTT
NA,TRBD2,TRBV7-2,TRBJ2-1,CASSLGARGSFSGHEQFF,TGTGCCAGCAGCTTAGGGGCGCGGGGGTCCTTCTCTGGGCATGAGCAGTTCTTC
once,TRBD2,TRBV4-1,TRBJ2-1,CASSHGLAGVASYNEQFF,TGCGCCAGCAGCCACGGACTAGCGGGGGTCGCGTCCTACAATGAGCAGTTCTTC
few,NA,TRBV6-1,TRBJ2-7,CASSEEAEGDEQYF,TGTGCCAGCAGTGAAGAGGCAGAGGGCGACGAGCAGTACTTC
NA,NA,TRBV18,TRBJ1-3,CASSPGQFSSGNTIYF,TGTGCCAGCTCACCAGGACAGTTTTCCTCTGGAAACACCATATATTTT
NA,TRBD1,TRBV6-6,TRBJ1-4,CASSGGQGRGEKLFF,TGTGCCAGCAGCGGTGGACAGGGCCGCGGTGAAAAACTGTTTTTT
NA,NA,TRBV11-1,TRBJ1-1,CASSTRQSEAFF,TGTGCCAGCAGCACAAGACAGTCTGAAGCTTTCTTT
NA,NA,TRBV9,TRBJ2-5,CASSVAGQRRETQYF,TGTGCCAGCAGCGTAGCGGGACAAAGGAGAGAGACCCAGTACTTC
once,NA,TRBV9,TRBJ2-7,CASSVAPTGSSYEQYF,TGTGCCAGCAGCGTAGCCCCGACGGGGAGCTCCTACGAGCAGTACTTC
NA,NA,TRBV13,TRBJ2-7,CASSNRDTVMDEQYF,TGTGCCAGCAGCAACCGGGACACGGTTATGGACGAGCAGTACTTC
NA,TRBD2,TRBV7-2,TRBJ2-3,CASSFKSGSGGHTQYF,TGTGCCAGCAGCTTTAAATCGGGAAGCGGGGGACATACGCAGTATTTT
few,TRBD2,TRBV11-2,TRBJ2-5,CASSLGQGPEGGKTQYF,TGTGCCAGCAGCTTAGGGCAAGGGCCAGAGGGAGGGAAGACCCAGTACTTC
NA,NA,TRBV29-1,TRBJ2-3,CSGRVVLPKDTQYF,TGCAGCGGGAGGGTAGTTCTTCCCAAGGATACGCAGTATTTT
NA,NA,TRBV19,TRBJ1-1,CATCQGRTTEAFF,TGTGCCACCTGTCAGGGGCGTACGACTGAAGCTTTCTTT
NA,NA,TRBV14,TRBJ2-7,CASSRPMGGKAYEQYF,TGTGCCAGCAGCCGACCGATGGGGGGAAAGGCCTACGAGCAGTACTTC
few,NA,TRBV29-1,TRBJ2-7,CSVFRGSSYEQYF,TGCAGCGTTTTCAGAGGGAGCTCCTACGAGCAGTACTTC
NA,TRBD1,TRBV28,TRBJ1-2,CASSHPGDRADGYTF,TGTGCCAGCAGCCACCCTGGCGACAGGGCTGATGGCTACACCTTC
NA,NA,TRBV28,TRBJ1-6,CASSFEGLYNSPLHF,TGTGCCAGCAGTTTCGAAGGACTCTATAATTCACCCCTCCACTTT
NA,NA,TRBV19,TRBJ2-5,CASSIRQGRETQYF,TGTGCCAGTAGTATCCGGCAGGGGAGAGAGACCCAGTACTTC
NA,TRBD1,TRBV5-1,TRBJ2-7,CASSSTGVGYEQYF,TGCGCCAGCAGCTCAACAGGGGTAGGATACGAGCAGTACTTC
NA,NA,TRBV4-1,TRBJ1-2,CASSQETGENYGYTF,TGCGCCAGCAGCCAAGAAACAGGCGAAAACTATGGCTACACCTTC
NA,NA,TRBV5-1,TRBJ1-2,CASSPGGGAEGYTF,TGCGCCAGCAGCCCCGGAGGGGGGGCGGAGGGCTACACCTTC
few,NA,TRBV5-5,TRBJ1-4,CASSLAIGTTNEKLFF,TGTGCCAGCAGCTTGGCCATCGGGACAACTAATGAAAAACTGTTTTTT
NA,NA,TRBV7-3,TRBJ1-2,CASSSAGSLRYGYTF,TGTGCCAGCAGCTCGGCCGGGTCCCTTAGGTATGGCTACACCTTC
NA,TRBD1,TRBV19,TRBJ1-5,CASSRGQYSNQPQHF,TGTGCCAGTAGTAGGGGACAGTATAGCAATCAGCCCCAGCATTTT
NA,TRBD1,TRBV5-6,TRBJ1-2,CASRSTGGPLDYTF,TGTGCCAGCAGGTCCACAGGGGGCCCCCTGGACTACACCTTC
NA,NA,TRBV5-1,TRBJ1-4,CASSATGATNEKLFF,TGCGCCAGCAGCGCGACAGGCGCAACTAATGAAAAACTGTTTTTT
NA,TRBD2,TRBV28,TRBJ2-2,CASSFQRETTGELFF,TGTGCCAGCAGTTTCCAGCGGGAGACCACCGGGGAGCTGTTTTTT
NA,TRBD2,TRBV7-3,TRBJ2-3,CASSPTSGEVDTQYF,TGTGCCAGCAGCCCGACTAGCGGGGAGGTAGATACGCAGTATTTT
NA,TRBD2,TRBV10-1,TRBJ2-1,CASSGLGTSLFF,TGCGCCAGCAGTGGACTCGGGACTAGTCTTTTCTTC
NA,NA,TRBV5-1,TRBJ2-7,CASSPGKGTYEQYF,TGCGCCAGCAGCCCAGGGAAGGGGACCTACGAGCAGTACTTC
NA,NA,TRBV28,TRBJ1-1,CASRYPGSNTEAFF,TGTGCCAGCAGATACCCAGGTTCGAACACTGAAGCTTTCTTT
NA,NA,TRBV9,TRBJ2-7,CASSVATGYEQYF,TGTGCCAGCAGCGTAGCTACGGGGTACGAGCAGTACTTC
NA,TRBD2,TRBV9,TRBJ2-7,CASSKLPTSGEGYQYF,TGTGCCAGCAGCAAACTCCCGACTAGCGGGGAGGGCTATCAGTACTTC
few,NA,TRBV28,TRBJ1-2,CASSSPGSGTYGYTF,TGTGCCAGCAGTTCCCCGGGGTCGGGTACCTATGGCTACACCTTC
NA,TRBD2,TRBV29-1,TRBJ2-1,CSVGGTSASGRNEQFF,TGCAGCGTTGGGGGGACCTCTGCTAGCGGGAGAAATGAGCAGTTCTTC
NA,NA,TRBV18,TRBJ1-1,CASSPRQGLETEAFF,TGTGCCAGCTCACCACGGCAGGGGTTGGAGACTGAAGCTTTCTTT
NA,TRBD1,TRBV7-9,TRBJ1-1,CASSLGSGGPTEAFF,TGTGCCAGCAGCTTAGGGTCAGGGGGCCCCACTGAAGCTTTCTTT
NA,NA,TRBV6-5,TRBJ2-1,CASSYTRTNEQFF,TGTGCCAGCAGTTACACACGAACCAATGAGCAGTTCTTC
NA,TRBD2,TRBV13,TRBJ2-7,CASTGGGAYEQYF,TGTGCCAGCACGGGAGGGGGGGCGTACGAGCAGTACTTC
NA,TRBD1,TRBV28,TRBJ1-2,CASSSGGIVSDYGYTF,TGTGCCAGCAGCTCAGGGGGGATAGTGTCGGACTATGGCTACACCTTC
NA,TRBD2,TRBV4-2,TRBJ2-7,CASSQGLRLANSYEQYF,TGTGCCAGCAGCCAAGGGTTAAGACTAGCTAATTCCTACGAGCAGTACTTC
once,NA,TRBV28,TRBJ2-7,CASSSDYEWQYF,TGTGCCAGCAGTTCCGATTACGAGTGGCAGTACTTC